The entry below describes one TCR beta chain. This CDR3 spans 15 amino acids. V lost 2 bases to trimming and J lost 5 bases; unmatched junction nucleotides: 5. Germline loops: CDR1 MRHNA, CDR2 SNTAGT. This entry comes from a study of T cell changes during pregnancy in multiple sclerosis. The table came from immunoSEQ multiplex PCR; TCRdb's copy has only in-frame clones and leaves some out. The data show about 20,000 clones, approximately 90% seen once. This chain links TRBV6-4 with TRBJ2-2, with 7 bases fitting TRBD2. This receptor was obtained from a female donor in good health, enrolled as a control in a pregnancy study. The material sequenced was CD8+ T cells from peripheral blood mononuclear cells, taken in the third trimester of pregnancy. The CDR3 sequence is CASSDGQGGTGELFF. CDR3 sequence (DNA): TGTGCCAGCAGTGACGGTCAGGGAGGGACCGGGGAGCTGTTTTTT.